This T cell receptor (beta chain) was identified in a study of Graves' ophthalmopathy and Graves' hyperthyroidism (dated by TCRdb to the late 2010s). About the full investigation: A patient counted as having stable hyperthyroidism if there was no progression to ophthalmopathy within 18 months of follow-up. The study used TCR beta repertoire signatures to distinguish Graves' ophthalmopathy from Graves' hyperthyroidism and to predict progression to ophthalmopathy. In total, around 140 blood samples were TCR-sequenced: under 45 ophthalmopathy, some 75 hyperthyroidism and roughly 17 hyperthyroidism-to-ophthalmopathy patients. To explore V-J signatures distinguishing ophthalmopathy from hyperthyroidism, a discovery set of under 110 patients (about 44 ophthalmopathy, about 57 stable hyperthyroidism) was enrolled. An independent validation cohort comprised 18 hyperthyroidism patients and 15 to 17 patients who later progressed from hyperthyroidism to ophthalmopathy. In five or six hyperthyroidism patients, the T-cell repertoires found in thyroid tissue were compared with those found in blood. After sampling, hyperthyroidism patients received methimazole starting at 30 mg daily, and ophthalmopathy patients received high-dose intravenous methylprednisolone.

This clonotype was seen ten or more times. No cognate antigen has been identified for it. No qualities accompany the bases; no much larger clone lies one base away. The germline V gene provides CDR1 KGHDR and CDR2 SFDVKD. At the junction V is shortened by 1 base and J by 7 bases, with 9 bases in between. The CDR3 sequence holds 14 residues, the cysteine and phenylalanine included. The entry retains the CDR3 DNA only, 42 bases that are in frame from base 1. Paper-wide results and their limitations: In validation, the model predicted ophthalmopathy progression with about 70% sensitivity and roughly 72% specificity; 12 predicted patients were CT-confirmed with GO in a median of around 6.5 months. In cross-validation, the 13-signature model distinguished ophthalmopathy from stable hyperthyroidism with less than 90% sensitivity and about 81% specificity, while in the test set the corresponding values were approximately 80% and 75%. Among expanded thyroid clonotypes with frequency above 0.001, most also showed up in blood, which suggests that blood repertoires may reflect the thyroid immune response. Sample size was not predetermined statistically, and investigators were not blinded to group allocation.

Patients with hyperthyroidism were aged 18 to 65 years, had been newly diagnosed, and had a disease duration of less than 2 months. Patients with other autoimmune diseases, uncontrolled infections, pregnancy or lactation were excluded. Clinical symptoms, serum thyroxine, TRAb, thyroid ultrasound and orbital computed tomography were used for diagnosis. Total RNA was extracted using Trizol reagent, and RNA quality was checked on an Agilent 2100 Bioanalyzer. For repertoire sequencing, the TCR beta CDR3 regions were amplified from RNA transcripts. The first round of RT-PCR was done with HTBI primers and the Qiagen OneStep RT-PCR kit, and was followed by a second round of multiplex PCR, then size selection and purification. Sequencing of the libraries was carried out on an Illumina HiSeq2000 in paired-end mode with 100 bp reads. In the paper's pipeline: SOAPnuke was used for read processing, and reads with adapters, uncalled bases, a mean Phred below 15, or no exact constant-primer or identifier match were discarded. High-quality paired reads were merged with COPE v1.2.5. Clonotypes were defined as unique nucleotide sequences and were aligned to IMGT TRB V, D and J references using MiTCR v1.1. Only V-J combinations with frequency above 0.0001 were analysed, covering more than 99% of repertoires. A TCR clonal expansion and chaos score per V-J combination was defined as the ratio of F50 clonal expansion to chaos observed in the TCRdist matrix. Welch's t-statistics and random forest were used to reduce the features to 10 to 15 V-J combinations, which were then used as input to a naive Bayes classifier. Thyroid-blood repertoire similarity was quantified with the Morisita-Horn index. TCRdb took the public reads, trimmed them with fastp at Q25, ran MiXCR for clone calling and kept in-frame beta chains. Rows merge per CDR3 protein into single entries with the most common DNA and genes. The V and J calls were not made by the authors but by TCRdb's processing. The table for this sample lists around 520,000 distinct CDR3 sequences; about two fifths of them were counted only once. Clones ranked in the top ten supply over 3.5% of the sample.

This receptor was taken from an adult man with Graves' hyperthyroidism. The chain is assembled from TRBV24-1 and TRBJ2-2; possibly the D gene is TRBD2, per 6 matching bases. Source material: peripheral blood or thyroid tissue (not recorded which). The CDR3 here reads CATSDFISGGELFF. The nucleotide sequence is TGTGCCACCAGTGATTTTATTAGCGGCGGGGAGCTGTTTTTT.